The clone carrying this T cell receptor beta chain was counted ten times or more. Its antigen is as yet unknown. The SP2 primer and nested alpha and beta constant region primers amplified ligated cDNA in four rounds. Alpha and beta constant region primers primed reverse transcription for blood and skin samples. TCRdb fed the UMI-ligation and nested PCR reads into MiXCR, producing one record per CDR3 protein. The sample shows fewer than 35,000 distinct CDR3 sequences, under 8.5% of them seen only once. These data belong to a study of naive and memory T cell subsets. General study results and limits: TCRs were reportedly recovered from both biopsy types, mostly tuberculin test sites.

The CDR3 sequence is 15 residues long. Trimming took 5 bases from V and 10 from J, leaving 24 bases between them. CDR1 is DFQATT and CDR2 is SNEGSKA in the germline V gene (reference sequence). Stated treatment: skin biopsy from PPD injection site in Mantoux-positive individual. An oligonucleotide containing a UMI was ligated to the 3' end of TCR cDNA. This chain connects TRBV20-1 to TRBJ2-1; perhaps TRBD2 as D (7 bases). The specimen comprised skin, sampled from a tuberculin skin test site. The TCR originated in an adult in good health. This CDR3 is CSADITGGYNREQFF. Here the CDR3 DNA reads TGCAGTGCTGATATCACGGGGGGCTACAATCGGGAGCAGTTCTTC.